This T cell receptor beta chain came from a study of cytotoxic CD8 clonotypes in ibrutinib-treated CLL (dated by TCRdb to 2020 to 2022). Broadly, across the study: In this cohort, around 14 patients were treatment-naive and ten to eleven were relapsed/refractory, while around 17 had unmutated IGHV. Partial responses were observed in 24 patients and complete responses in 2; after a median follow-up of around 64 months, remission was maintained in 15 or so patients and progression was observed in about twelve. Response samples were taken after a median of approximately eleven months on treatment, ranging from about 6 to 36 months. Samples averaged approximately 240,000 productive templates and just under 95,000 productive rearrangements. Of the roughly 90 people in the trial, approximately 26 had longitudinal samples available. Cryopreserved peripheral blood mononuclear cells were obtained before treatment, at response, and at either sustained remission or disease progression. All remission and progressive disease samples were collected while patients were still receiving ibrutinib. Broader findings and caveats from the paper: Baseline clonality exceeded that of age-matched healthy donors and correlated strongly with circulating CD8+ T-cell counts. Clonality rose at ibrutinib response, remained stable during sustained remission, and dropped back toward baseline at progression. Public clonotypes were rare and either shrank or stayed stable during treatment, and the rise in clonality at ibrutinib response reflected expansion of private clonotypes. Lymph node repertoires were not examined, and the timing of sampling was not matched between patients in sustained remission and those whose disease progressed.

The time point label of this sample denotes: progressive disease on ibrutinib. For TCR beta library preparation, around 1.9 micrograms of genomic DNA were extracted from the cryopreserved PBMCs. High-throughput TCR beta sequencing was performed on longitudinal blood samples from CLL patients receiving ibrutinib monotherapy. The patients were enrolled in a single-center, open-label phase 2 trial of ibrutinib monotherapy. CDR1 and CDR2 are drawn from the germline V gene (reference sequence): MNHEY, SMNVEV. The CDR3 goes from the cysteine to the phenylalanine over 15 residues. Only the CDR3 DNA stays, 45 bases, in frame from base 1. Deletion took 6 bases off V and 7 bases off J, with a span of 19 bases between the germline ends. The goal of deep resolution MiSeq sequencing was a depth between 1 in 1 million and 1 in 200,000 T cells, and coverage averaged 10x per clonotype. TCR beta libraries were generated with the immunoSEQ hsTCRB Kit. The study's own analysis went as follows. The data were analyzed with ImmunoSEQ Analyzer and ImmunoSEQ Data Assistant, and V, D and J gene assignments followed IMGT definitions. Clonality, which ranges from 0 to 1, was calculated as one minus the normalized Shannon entropy of productive rearrangement frequencies. Only overrepresented clonotypes making up at least 0.05% of each patient's repertoire were included in the public clonotype analysis. About a dozen age-matched healthy donor repertoires from immuneACCESS served as clonality controls. TCRdb's version of the immuneACCESS table is confined to in-frame rearrangements and falls short of the full clone set. An unresolved V gene accounts for under half of the shortfall where checked; the remainder is of unknown origin. V, J and clone size were drawn from that table, and D and trimming were deduced from the DNA. Counted in this sample were about 39,000 clones; about 65% of them appeared once. About 6.8% of the sample goes to the ten largest clones.

This clone has just a few counts. Its antigen remains undetermined. No quality values exist for individual bases; no much larger clone is one base distant. The sample was PBMCs, taken at disease progression, from a patient treated with ibrutinib. This clonotype originated in a human donor with chronic lymphocytic leukemia. The rearranged segments are TRBV27 and TRBJ2-1; the D region possibly corresponds to TRBD1 (6 bases align). This receptor carries the CDR3 CASRGNRDHLNEQFF. The bases are TGTGCCAGCAGAGGTAACAGGGACCACCTAAATGAGCAGTTCTTC.